The clone carrying this T cell receptor (beta chain) has just one count. As yet, its antigen is unknown. MiXCR was run by TCRdb on the 5' RACE reads, yielding one entry per CDR3 protein. The sample has about 220,000 distinct CDR3 sequences; roughly 26% are singletons. The sample is drawn from a study of CD8 T cells in ankylosing spondylitis. Whole-study findings and limits: In synovial fluid and blood from reactive arthritis, some motif variants were previously reported. Significant enrichment of disease-linked clones was reportedly seen in matched ankylosing spondylitis synovial fluid.

Trimming at V came to 4 bases and at J to 5 bases, leaving 6 bases not matched to a gene. This CDR3 is built from 15 residues. The TCR comes from a male donor with ankylosing spondylitis or in good health (not recorded which). This chain links TRBV12-3 or TRBV12-4 with TRBJ2-3, with 10 nucleotides matching TRBD1. Source material: blood, either unsorted or a sorted T cell fraction (not recorded which). The DNA of the CDR3 is TGTGCCAGCAGTTCGAAGACAGGGGGCTTAGATACGCAGTATTTT. It translates to CASSSKTGGLDTQYF.